The 31 T cell receptor beta chains listed next were all sequenced from one sample in a study of T cell responses to AZD1222 COVID-19 vaccine. The repertoire was sequenced with immunoSEQ multiplex PCR; TCRdb's copy has only in-frame clones and lacks some. The sample consists of 140,000 to 150,000 clones, 80% to 95% of them appearing once. The sequencing used peripheral blood, collected on day 0 of AZD1222 vaccination. The receptors stem from an adult in good health.

V usage is TRBV28 and J usage is TRBJ2-2; perhaps TRBD1 as D (5 bases). V was cut by 5 bases and J by 6 bases, with 22 bases left in between. Germline CDR1 is MDHEN and CDR2 is SYDVKM. CDR3 length equals 17 residues. The CDR3 DNA is TGTGCCAGCAGTCCCCCCATTGGGCTTGGGGCGTCCGGGGAGCTGTTTTTT. Translated: CASSPPIGLGASGELFF.

V and J are TRBV27 and TRBJ2-5; no reliable D call. The CDR3 is 14 amino acids. Trimming shortened V by 2 bases and J by 0 bases, and 7 bases separated the two germline ends. Germline CDR1 MNHEY, CDR2 SMNVEV (reference sequence). Here the CDR3 DNA reads TGTGCCAGCAGTTTAGGTAGGTACCAAGAGACCCAGTACTTC. Translation gives CASSLGRYQETQYF.

The chain carries TRBV4-1 and TRBJ1-2, with D perhaps matching TRBD1 (5 bases). The V end was cut by 0 bases, the J end by 8 bases, with 13 bases between. Germline CDR1 MGHRA, CDR2 YSYEKL. The CDR3 has 14 residues. The CDR3 region has the DNA TGCGCCAGCAGCCAAGATCGAGGGAGGGGCGGCTACACCTTC. It specifies CASSQDRGRGGYTF.

This clone has a single count. As DNA, the CDR3 is TGCGCCAGCGGAAAAGGACAGGGAACTTCCGAAGGCTATGGCTACACCTTC. It yields the protein CASGKGQGTSEGYGYTF. This chain uses TRBV5-1 with TRBJ1-2; TRBD1 matches 8 bases. CDR1 and CDR2 from the germline V gene are SGHRS and YFSETQ. The CDR3 is 17 residues long. With V trimmed by 7 bases and J by 4 bases, 18 bases remained unmatched.

V usage is TRBV5-1 and J usage is TRBJ1-2, with a tentative D call TRBD1 (6 bases). The CDR3 sequence is 13 residues long. The V gene's germline CDR1 is SGHRS and CDR2 YFSETQ. V lost 2 bases and J 8 bases, leaving 13 bases between the germline ends. This chain's CDR3 is CASSFNPGAGYTF. The CDR3 bases are TGCGCCAGCAGCTTCAATCCAGGGGCCGGCTACACCTTC. Full variable domain (outside the CDR3, taken from reference TRBV5-1 and TRBJ1-2): KAGVTQTPRYLIKTRGQQVTLSCSPISGHRSVSWYQQTPGQGLQFLFEYFSETQRNKGNFPGRFSGRQFSNSRSEMNVSTLELGDSALYLCASSFNPGAGYTFGSGTRLTVV.

The V call is TRBV27, the J call TRBJ2-1; no definite D call. The CDR3 is made up of 14 amino acids. Germline lookup yields CDR1 MNHEY and CDR2 SMNVEV (reference sequence). V gave up 5 bases and J gave up 4 bases, with 12 bases separating them. The chain's CDR3 is CASSSPGWYNEQFF. The CDR3 nucleotides read TGTGCCAGCAGTAGCCCAGGTTGGTACAATGAGCAGTTCTTC.

V usage is TRBV24-1 and J usage is TRBJ2-3; 7 bases map to TRBD1. The CDR3 length is 13 residues. V lost 9 bases and J lost 3; bases outside the gene matches: 5. CDR1 is KGHDR and CDR2 is SFDVKD in the germline V gene. CDR3 bases: TGTGCCACCCGACAGGGCACGACAGATACGCAGTATTTT. This gives the protein CATRQGTTDTQYF.

The chain carries TRBV15 and TRBJ2-7; D is perhaps TRBD2 (6 bases). The CDR3 has 15 residues. Germline loops: CDR1 LNHNV, CDR2 YYDKDF (reference sequence). Trimming took 4 bases from V and 2 from J, leaving 15 bases between them. CDR3 in DNA: TGTGCCACCAGCAAAGCGGGCGCCGGGCCCTACGAGCAGTACTTC. It translates to CATSKAGAGPYEQYF.

This clone was recorded only once. The rearrangement uses TRBV30 and TRBJ2-7; the D is unclear. The V and J ends lost 3 bases and 3 bases respectively, with 6 bases between them. Germline CDR1 is GTSNPN and CDR2 is SVGIG (reference sequence). This CDR3 contains 11 residues. CDR3 sequence (DNA): TGTGCCTGGAGGGTAGGCTACGAGCAGTACTTC. It translates to CAWRVGYEQYF.

The chain is built from TRBV5-1 and TRBJ1-2, with 7 nucleotides matching TRBD1. With V trimmed by 0 bases and J by 6 bases, 2 bases remained unmatched. The germline gives CDR1 SGHRS, CDR2 YFSETQ. This CDR3 is 13 amino acids long. The CDR3 loop is CASSLGGTDGYTF. The CDR3, as DNA: TGCGCCAGCAGCTTGGGGGGGACAGATGGCTACACCTTC.

The rearrangement joins TRBV28 to TRBJ1-3; D gene unclear. Germline assignment: CDR1 MDHEN and CDR2 SYDVKM. The ends were cut back, 5 bases at V and 0 bases at J, with 17 bases in the middle. The CDR3 runs 17 residues. DNA of the CDR3: TGTGCCAGCAGTCCAAGGCAACAAGAGGGCTCTGGAAACACCATATATTTT. This gives the protein CASSPRQQEGSGNTIYF. The full variable domain, with the rest looked up from reference TRBV28 and TRBJ1-3, is DVKVTQSSRYLVKRTGEKVFLECVQDMDHENMFWYRQDPGLGLRLIYFSYDVKMKEKGDIPEGYSVSREKKERFSLILESASTNQTSMYLCASSPRQQEGSGNTIYFGEGSWLTVV.

The V and J genes are TRBV21-1 and TRBJ2-2; whether TRBD2, the table's D call, matches the DNA was not checked. TRBV21-1 is an annotated pseudogene. The CDR3 runs 13 residues. The CDR3: CASSTWGVRELFF. In nucleotides, the CDR3 is TGTGCCAGCAGCACCTGGGGGGTTCGGGAGCTGTTTTTT.

The chain joins TRBV28 to TRBJ2-2; D might be TRBD1 or TRBD2, each matching 6 bases. V was cut by 7 bases and J by 0 bases, with 15 bases left in between. The CDR3 covers 16 residues. The germline V gene has CDR1 MDHEN and CDR2 SYDVKM. This chain's CDR3 is CASKEGGRSNTGELFF. As DNA, the CDR3 is TGTGCCAGCAAGGAAGGGGGGCGTTCGAACACCGGGGAGCTGTTTTTT.

The genes are TRBV6-5 and TRBJ1-5; D call uncertain. Between the trimmed V and J ends, which lost 5 bases and 6 bases, there was a span of 14 bases. The CDR3 loop spans 14 amino acids. In germline, CDR1 is MNHEY, CDR2 SVGAGI. The CDR3 DNA follows: TGTGCCAGCAGTAACGCAAGAGGCCGTCAGCCCCAGCATTTT. Translated: CASSNARGRQPQHF.

The chain links TRBV5-1 to TRBJ2-7, with D hard to call. V was shortened by 0 bases and J by 6 bases, with 10 bases between the two germline ends. CDR3 size: 13 residues. The germline V gene encodes CDR1 SGHRS and CDR2 YFSETQ. The CDR3 DNA reads as TGCGCCAGCAGCTTGGAAGGGTGGGGCGAGCAGTACTTC. Translation gives CASSLEGWGEQYF.

J is TRBJ2-1 and V is TRBV7-8; D may correspond to TRBD1 or TRBD2 (5 bases each). There are 15 residues in the CDR3. From germline, CDR1 is SGHVS and CDR2 FQNEAQ. V shed 5 bases and J shed 9 bases, with 20 bases lying between them. The CDR3 DNA sequence: TGTGCCAGCAGCCCCCGGGGCGGCCCGATTGGTGAGCAGTTCTTC. It specifies CASSPRGGPIGEQFF.

The V call is TRBV11-2, the J call TRBJ1-2, with TRBD1 as a possible D gene (6 bases). Trimming stripped 5 bases from V and 6 bases from J, with 16 bases between. The CDR3 totals 14 residues. CDR1 is SGHAT, CDR2 FQNNGV, per germline. In DNA, the CDR3 is TGTGCCAGCAGCCCGCGAGGGGGTCTTCATGGCTACACCTTC. Amino acids: CASSPRGGLHGYTF.

The chain has TRBV7-2 and TRBJ1-1; D is undetermined. CDR3 length: 11 residues. Germline loops: CDR1 SGHTA, CDR2 FQGNSA. Trimming removed 5 bases from V and 6 bases from J, with 7 bases in between. In DNA, the CDR3 is TGTGCCAGCAGCCAAGCGCCTGAAGCTTTCTTT. It codes for CASSQAPEAFF.

The chain couples TRBV5-4 to TRBJ2-3; TRBD2 is a possible D gene (6 bases). Trimming removed 4 bases from V and 2 bases from J, with 17 bases in between. Germline CDR1 reads SGHNT; CDR2 reads YYREEE (reference sequence). The CDR3 has 16 residues. CDR3 in amino acids: CASSPPGGRATDTQYF. The DNA for the CDR3 is TGTGCCAGCAGCCCGCCCGGGGGTAGGGCCACAGATACGCAGTATTTT.

The chain recombines TRBV27 with TRBJ2-3; a possible D gene is TRBD2 (6 bases). Deletions cut 6 bases from V and 5 bases from J, with 21 bases between. The CDR3 has 16 amino acids. Germline V gene lookup returns CDR1 MNHEY and CDR2 SMNVEV (reference sequence). CDR3 protein: CASSGPPGRSGDTQYF. CDR3 DNA: TGTGCCAGCAGCGGACCCCCGGGGAGGTCGGGAGATACGCAGTATTTT.

The chain is built from TRBV28 and TRBJ1-1; D is perhaps TRBD1 (5 bases). Germline loops: CDR1 MDHEN, CDR2 SYDVKM. The CDR3 contains 14 residues. V was trimmed by 2 bases and J by 7 bases, leaving 14 bases between them. The CDR3 protein is CASSLHRLPHEAFF. CDR3 bases: TGTGCCAGCAGTTTACACAGGTTGCCCCATGAAGCTTTCTTT.

There are a few counts of this clone. V and J are TRBV15 and TRBJ2-2; D call uncertain. The CDR3 has 15 residues. CDR1 is LNHNV and CDR2 is YYDKDF in the germline V gene (reference sequence). Trimming removed 0 bases from V and 4 bases from J, with 9 bases in between. The CDR3 sequence is CATSRDPRITGELFF. CDR3 coding DNA: TGTGCCACCAGCAGAGATCCGCGGATCACCGGGGAGCTGTTTTTT.

In this sample, this clone turned up once. The rearrangement links TRBV19 to TRBJ2-7; 11 bases line up with TRBD2. Germline lookup yields CDR1 LNHDA and CDR2 SQIVND (reference sequence). The length of the CDR3 is 15 residues. V dropped 5 bases and J dropped 7; count of bases not matched to a gene: 10. Here the CDR3 reads CASSVKGLAAGEQYF. In DNA, the CDR3 is TGTGCCAGTAGTGTGAAGGGACTAGCGGCGGGGGAGCAGTACTTC.

This rearrangement joins TRBV18 to TRBJ1-5, with 7 positions matching TRBD1. V lost 6 bases to trimming and J lost 4 bases; unmatched junction nucleotides: 6. The germline V gene encodes CDR1 KGHSH and CDR2 LQKENI. The length of the CDR3 is 14 residues. CDR3 nucleotides: TGTGCCAGCTCGCGACAGGGTCCAAATCAGCCCCAGCATTTT. Encoded protein: CASSRQGPNQPQHF.

The rearrangement links TRBV5-4 to TRBJ1-1; 8 nucleotides align to TRBD1. Trimming cost V 4 bases and J 4 bases; bases outside gene matches: 6. CDR1 and CDR2 from the germline V gene are SGHNT and YYREEE (reference sequence). The CDR3 spans 14 residues. The CDR3 is CASSMDRVGTEAFF. The CDR3 DNA sequence: TGTGCCAGCAGCATGGACAGGGTCGGCACTGAAGCTTTCTTT.

The chain uses TRBV6-2 or TRBV6-3 and TRBJ1-2, with 7 bases aligning to TRBD1. After removal of 5 bases from V and 4 bases from J, the junction contained 10 bases not matched to a gene. The CDR3 totals 15 residues. CDR1 is MNHEY and CDR2 is SVGEGT in the germline V gene. CDR3 sequence reads: CASSLEQGSGYGYTF. Written as DNA, the CDR3 is TGTGCCAGCAGTCTCGAACAGGGGTCGGGCTATGGCTACACCTTC.

This clone was detected once. The gene calls are TRBV24-1 and TRBJ2-1; TRBD1 agrees at 10 bases. Germline V gene data show CDR1 as KGHDR and CDR2 as SFDVKD. With V trimmed by 3 bases and J by 6 bases, 19 bases remained unmatched. The CDR3 contains 20 residues. The CDR3 DNA sequence: TGTGCCACCAGTGATCGCCGTGAGACAGGGGGCGTGCGGAGAGTCAATGAGCAGTTCTTC. As protein: CATSDRRETGGVRRVNEQFF.

The V and J genes are TRBV28 and TRBJ2-7; D remains unclear. Germline V gene lookup returns CDR1 MDHEN and CDR2 SYDVKM. There are 12 residues in the CDR3. V shed 5 bases and J shed 3 bases, with 8 bases lying between them. The CDR3 is CASSADGYEQYF. CDR3 sequence (DNA): TGTGCCAGCAGTGCCGACGGCTACGAGCAGTACTTC.

The genes are TRBV5-4 and TRBJ1-2, with unresolved D. V lost 1 base to trimming and J lost 2 bases, with 3 bases between them. Germline V gene sequence: CDR1 SGHNT, CDR2 YYREEE (reference sequence). This CDR3 region has 12 residues. The CDR3 sequence is CASSLRNYGYTF. The CDR3, as DNA: TGTGCCAGCAGCTTGAGAAACTATGGCTACACCTTC.

This chain uses TRBV27 with TRBJ2-7; 12 nucleotides match TRBD2. This CDR3 spans 17 amino acids. Trimming cost V 4 bases and J 1 base; bases outside gene matches: 8. The germline V gene encodes CDR1 MNHEY and CDR2 SMNVEV (reference sequence). This CDR3 is CASSSGLAGIASYEQYF. The CDR3 DNA follows: TGTGCCAGCAGTTCCGGACTAGCGGGAATTGCGTCCTACGAGCAGTACTTC.

The chain combines TRBV3-1 (or the pseudogene TRBV3-2) with TRBJ2-5, with D possibly TRBD1 on 5 matching bases. The CDR3 consists of 12 residues. V was trimmed by 7 bases and J by 0 bases, leaving 6 bases between them. CDR1 is LGHDT and CDR2 is YNNKEL in the germline V gene (reference sequence). CDR3 sequence (DNA): TGTGCCAGCATAGGGGACCAAGAGACCCAGTACTTC. Its protein is CASIGDQETQYF.